This T cell receptor (beta chain) originates from a study of blood T cells in healthy people across ages. Points from the study as a whole: Diversity was higher, and naive CD4+ cells more numerous, in long-lived donors than in aged donors. TCR beta diversity, measured per million T cells, fell in a roughly linear way with age.

CDR1 is LGHNA, CDR2 YNFKEQ, per germline. The CDR3 consists of 14 residues. J gave up 10 bases and V 0 bases, and 6 bases lay outside the gene matches. The authors ran a second PCR of 7 to 11 cycles using a sample-barcoded 5' primer and a J-beta primer mix. The authors tagged each cDNA molecule using a template-switch adaptor with 12 random nucleotides. TCRdb fed the 5' RACE reads into MiXCR, producing one record per CDR3 protein. In the table there are around 1,700,000 distinct CDR3 sequences, 28% of which are singletons. Note on this clonotype: The antigen is undetermined.

Whenever a sample was processed, at least 6.5 million PBMCs were isolated. The rearrangement uses TRBV4-2 and TRBJ2-1; TRBD2 agrees at 7 bases. The sample comprised blood. The TCR originated in a woman aged 25-40 years in good health. This CDR3 is CASSQEVSGGEQFF. CDR3 DNA sequence: TGTGCCAGCAGCCAAGAGGTATCGGGGGGAGAGCAGTTCTTC.